A single sample is the source of the 19 T cell receptor beta chains below, sequenced in a study of blood T cell repertoires in COVID-19. Produced via immunoSEQ multiplex PCR; TCRdb's table is partial and in-frame only. The table lists around 130,000 clones, about 85% of them singletons. The sequenced material came from peripheral blood. These receptors came from a human donor in a cohort sampled during active COVID-19.

The chain recombines TRBV7-2 with TRBJ2-3; 7 nucleotides match TRBD2. CDR3 length: 14 amino acids. Trimming removed 1 base from V and 8 bases from J; junction bases left unmatched: 6. Germline V CDR1 and CDR2: SGHTA, FQGNSA. The CDR3 spells CASSLDSGGGTQYF. The CDR3 DNA sequence: TGTGCCAGCAGCTTAGATAGCGGCGGGGGTACGCAGTATTTT.

This clone has just a few counts. This chain links TRBV5-3 with TRBJ2-7; 10 bases align to TRBD2. TRBV5-3 is annotated as an ORF whose role is uncertain. V dropped 1 base and J dropped 6; count of bases not matched to a gene: 7. The CDR3 sequence is 15 residues long. The CDR3 nucleotides read TGTGCCAGAAGCTTGTCAACTAGCGGGAATGGCGAGCAGTACGTC. It specifies CARSLSTSGNGEQYV.

A note on this clone: The identical CDR3 is also encoded by other nucleotide sequences in the sample. This chain joins TRBV25-1 and TRBJ2-3; a weak D match, TRBD1 (5 bases). Germline assignment: CDR1 MGHDK and CDR2 SYGVNS. V dropped 0 bases and J dropped 3 bases, with 16 bases sitting between them. The CDR3 spans 17 residues. CDR3 region: CASSEYRDGTGTDTQYF. The CDR3 region has the DNA TGTGCCAGCAGTGAATACAGGGATGGTACCGGGACAGATACGCAGTATTTT.

The V and J genes are TRBV6-2 or TRBV6-3 and TRBJ1-2; D is unclear. The CDR3 extends over 12 amino acids. The V gene lost 4 bases and the J gene lost 7 bases, with 10 bases spanning the gap. Germline CDR1 and CDR2: MNHEY and SVGEGT. The chain's CDR3 is CASSFSTLGYTF. DNA for the CDR3: TGTGCCAGCAGTTTCTCGACACTTGGCTACACCTTC.

The chain uses TRBV19 and TRBJ2-1; D might be TRBD1 (6 bases). The CDR3 is 12 residues long. The germline V gene has CDR1 LNHDA and CDR2 SQIVND (reference sequence). Between the trimmed V and J ends, which lost 3 bases and 10 bases, there was a span of 10 bases. The CDR3 region is CASSMIRGEQFF. The DNA for the CDR3 is TGTGCCAGTAGTATGATCAGGGGCGAGCAGTTCTTC.

This chain links TRBV30 with TRBJ1-1, with no clear D. The germline V and J ends were trimmed by 4 bases and 3 bases, with 6 bases remaining between them. Germline lookup yields CDR1 GTSNPN and CDR2 SVGIG (reference sequence). The CDR3 sequence is 11 residues long. DNA for the CDR3: TGTGCCTGGAAGCGGGACACTGAAGCTTTCTTT. This encodes CAWKRDTEAFF.

The chain uses TRBV5-4 and TRBJ2-5; 9 bases agree with TRBD2. V trimming: 0 bases; J trimming: 4 bases; junction bases outside the gene matches: 10. The CDR3 length is 17 residues. Germline CDR1 is SGHNT and CDR2 is YYREEE (reference sequence). In nucleotides, the CDR3 is TGTGCCAGCAGCTTGGGGGGGACTAGCCTCGTTGTAGAGACCCAGTACTTC. Residues: CASSLGGTSLVVETQYF.

The chain recombines TRBV30 with TRBJ1-3; D ambiguous. Between the trimmed V and J ends, which lost 4 bases and 7 bases, there was a span of 8 bases. Germline V lookup: CDR1 GTSNPN, CDR2 SVGIG (reference sequence). The CDR3 is 11 residues long. The CDR3 DNA follows: TGTGCCTGGACACCGGGGAACACCATATATTTT. Translation: CAWTPGNTIYF.

V is TRBV19 and J is TRBJ1-1; D call uncertain. Germline CDR1 is LNHDA and CDR2 is SQIVND (reference sequence). Trimming cost V 6 bases and J 7 bases, with 18 bases left between them. This CDR3 has 14 residues. This chain's CDR3 is CASSTTTSLSEAFF. The CDR3 bases are TGTGCCAGTAGCACTACTACGTCGTTGAGTGAAGCTTTCTTT.

This chain uses TRBV4-3 with TRBJ2-2, with D possibly TRBD2 on 6 matching bases. The CDR3 is 14 residues long. V gave up 0 bases and J gave up 5 bases, with 7 bases separating them. Germline V gene lookup returns CDR1 LGHNA and CDR2 YSLEER. The CDR3: CASSQDAGTGELFF. The CDR3 DNA sequence: TGCGCCAGCAGCCAAGATGCGGGAACCGGGGAGCTGTTTTTT.

The chain uses TRBV18 and TRBJ1-2, with D perhaps TRBD1 (6 bases). This CDR3 is 18 amino acids long. Germline values: CDR1 KGHSH, CDR2 LQKENI. The V and J ends lost 3 bases and 4 bases respectively, with 24 bases between them. The chain's CDR3 is CASSPASLQGSAAYGYTF. CDR3 DNA sequence: TGTGCCAGCTCACCTGCATCTTTACAGGGATCGGCCGCCTATGGCTACACCTTC.

The chain uses TRBV5-1 and TRBJ2-1, with 14 bases aligning to TRBD2. The junction had 7 bases not matched to a gene; V was cut back by 6 bases and J by 5 bases. The CDR3 extends over 16 amino acids. CDR1 SGHRS and CDR2 YFSETQ come from the germline V gene. The CDR3 DNA sequence: TGCGCCAGCAACGGACTAGCGGGAGGTTCACACAATGAGCAGTTCTTC. Translating gives CASNGLAGGSHNEQFF.

This clone was seen a handful of times. This chain connects TRBV12-3 or TRBV12-4 to TRBJ1-2; D is perhaps TRBD1 (6 bases). Trimming cost V 6 bases and J 8 bases, with 16 bases left between them. This CDR3 is 13 amino acids long. Here the CDR3 reads CASRTPGVGGYTF. For the CDR3, the DNA is TGTGCCAGCAGGACCCCAGGGGTCGGCGGCTACACCTTC.

The CDR3, as DNA: TGTGCCAGCAGCCTCCGCGGGACAGGAGATGAAAAACTGTTTTTT. Translating it yields CASSLRGTGDEKLFF. The chain employs TRBV7-9 and TRBJ1-4; 8 nucleotides line up with TRBD1. V lost 5 bases, J lost 6 bases, and 8 bases stayed unmatched. Germline CDR1 and CDR2: SEHNR and FQNEAQ (reference sequence). The CDR3 has 15 residues.

The J gene is TRBJ2-2, the V gene TRBV24-1; D remains unclear. The germline gives CDR1 KGHDR, CDR2 SFDVKD. Trimming removed 4 bases at V and 1 base at J, with 9 bases between. This CDR3 is built from 15 residues. CDR3 bases: TGTGCCACCAGTGACCCCGGTTGGAACACCGGGGAGCTGTTTTTT. Encoded protein: CATSDPGWNTGELFF.

V is TRBV7-9 and J is TRBJ2-7, with a possible D match to TRBD2 (6 bases). V gave up 3 bases and J gave up 0 bases, with 12 bases separating them. Germline loops: CDR1 SEHNR, CDR2 FQNEAQ (reference sequence). The CDR3 has 15 residues. CDR3 sequence reads: CASSFGGAYSYEQYF. The CDR3 nucleotides are TGTGCCAGCAGCTTCGGAGGGGCCTACTCCTACGAGCAGTACTTC. Filled out from reference TRBV7-9 and TRBJ2-7, the complete variable domain reads DTGVSQNPRHKITKRGQNVTFRCDPISEHNRLYWYRQTLGQGPEFLTYFQNEAQLEKSRLLSDRFSAERPKGSFSTLEIQRTEQGDSAMYLCASSFGGAYSYEQYFGPGTRLTVT.

This rearrangement joins TRBV29-1 to TRBJ2-3; 7 bases fit TRBD2. Per germline, CDR1 SQVTM and CDR2 ANQGSEA. Trimming at V came to 4 bases and at J to 5 bases, leaving 3 bases not matched to a gene. The CDR3 has 12 residues. The CDR3 region has the DNA TGCAGCGTTGTTAAGCGGGAAGATACGCAGTATTTT. It yields the protein CSVVKREDTQYF.

The sample holds a few counts of this clone. The V gene is TRBV7-9, the J gene TRBJ2-2; 11 bases agree with TRBD1. This CDR3 has 15 residues. The germline V gene has CDR1 SEHNR and CDR2 FQNEAQ (reference sequence). V lost 4 bases to trimming and J lost 3 bases; unmatched junction nucleotides: 1. The CDR3 region has the DNA TGTGCCAGCAGCTCGGGACAGGGGGACACCGGGGAGCTGTTTTTT. Translation gives CASSSGQGDTGELFF.

The chain is built from TRBV5-4 and TRBJ2-3; 9 bases agree with TRBD1. The trim removed 7 bases at V and 3 bases at J, leaving 9 bases unmatched. This CDR3 region has 15 residues. Germline assignment: CDR1 SGHNT and CDR2 YYREEE (reference sequence). DNA of the CDR3: TGTGCCAGCGCGCCGGGACAGGGTCGTACAGATACGCAGTATTTT. Translation: CASAPGQGRTDTQYF.